The clone carrying this T cell receptor beta chain was counted only a few times. A read error may produce the germline difference seen at one junction end. Whoever was chosen for sequencing had shown CD8+CD57+ cell expansion by flow cytometry. This record belongs to a study of CD8+CD57+ T cells in acquired aplastic anemia. Template material for TCR beta VDJ and CDR3 profiling consisted of genomic DNA. A single record per CDR3 protein comes from TCRdb applying MiXCR to the reads. The sample lists roughly 250,000 distinct CDR3 sequences, 82% seen once, with roughly two fifths in the top ten. The CDR3 is 13 residues long. CDR1 is MNHEY and CDR2 is SMNVEV in the germline V gene (reference sequence).

The specimen sequenced was sorted CD4+, CD8+, or CD8+CD57+ T cells (not recorded which) from PBMCs. This receptor was obtained from a human donor with aplastic anemia. The chain uses TRBV27 and TRBJ2-1, with D perhaps TRBD2 (8 bases). The CDR3 DNA reads as TGTGCCAGCAGACAGGGGCTAGCGGGTACGCTGTATTTC. It yields the protein CASRQGLAGTLYF.